The 21 T cell receptor beta chains given below trace back to one sample, sequenced in a study of T cells in Graves' hyperthyroidism and ophthalmopathy. RNA transcripts gave rise to amplified TCR beta CDR3 regions. A set of HTBI primers served as the primers for a first-round RT-PCR of the TCR CDR3. TCRdb fed the multiplex PCR reads into MiXCR, producing one record per CDR3 protein. The table records under 450,000 distinct CDR3 sequences, approximately 13% of them present only once. Sequenced material: blood. The receptors were gathered from a young man with Graves' hyperthyroidism that later progressed to Graves' ophthalmopathy.

The chain couples TRBV4-1 to TRBJ2-2; no definite D call. The CDR3 has 12 amino acids. The V end was cut by 3 bases, the J end by 7 bases, with 6 bases between. The germline V gene has CDR1 MGHRA and CDR2 YSYEKL. CDR3 protein: CASSHAVGELFF. DNA for the CDR3: TGCGCCAGCAGCCACGCGGTCGGGGAGCTGTTTTTT.

This clonotype has just a few counts. This chain joins TRBV29-1 and TRBJ2-7; D could derive from TRBD1 or TRBD2 (8 bases each). This CDR3 region has 12 residues. Per germline, CDR1 SQVTM and CDR2 ANQGSEA. Trimming took 7 bases from V and 9 from J, leaving 19 bases between them. The CDR3 loop is CSAGGTGPWQYF. CDR3 DNA sequence: TGCAGCGCGGGGGGGACAGGCCCATGGCAGTACTTC.

This clonotype has at least ten counts. The chain has TRBV12-5 and TRBJ1-5; no reliable D call. The CDR3 runs 14 residues. The V and J ends lost 7 bases and 4 bases respectively, with 14 bases between them. Germline values: CDR1 LGHNT, CDR2 FRNRAP. The CDR3, as DNA: TGTGCTAGTGCCCGAGGTTCGGCAAATCAGCCCCAGCATTTT. Protein product: CASARGSANQPQHF.

CDR3 nucleotide sequence: TGCAGCGTCCGGGACAACTTCAATCAGCCCCAGCATTTT. Protein sequence: CSVRDNFNQPQHF. V usage is TRBV29-1 and J usage is TRBJ1-5, with a possible D match to TRBD1 (6 bases). Trimming took 6 bases from V and 3 from J, leaving 12 bases between them. Per the germline V gene, CDR1 is SQVTM and CDR2 is ANQGSEA. This CDR3 spans 13 amino acids. Supplemented by reference TRBV29-1 and TRBJ1-5, the full variable domain reads SAVISQKPSRDICQRGTSLTIQCQVDSQVTMMFWYRQQPGQSLTLIATANQGSEATYESGFVIDKFPISRPNLTFSTLTVSNMSPEDSSIYLCSVRDNFNQPQHFGDGTRLSIL.

This clonotype showed up just a few times. The chain couples TRBV19 to TRBJ2-5, with 10 bases identical to TRBD2. V lost 6 bases to trimming and J lost 4 bases; unmatched junction nucleotides: 11. Germline CDR1 is LNHDA and CDR2 is SQIVND (reference sequence). This CDR3 contains 16 residues. The CDR3 DNA reads TGTGCCAGTAGGTCAGCGGGGGGGCCAGGGGGAGAGACCCAGTACTTC. Translated: CASRSAGGPGGETQYF.

This clonotype was counted a few times. The chain uses TRBV6-6 and TRBJ1-3; possible D gene TRBD1, 6 bases. CDR1 is MNHNY, CDR2 SVGAGI, per germline (reference sequence). V gave up 0 bases and J gave up 1 base, with 10 bases separating them. The CDR3 covers 16 residues. CDR3 protein: CASSYSGGRSGNTIYF. As DNA, the CDR3 is TGTGCCAGCAGTTACTCGGGGGGGCGTTCTGGAAACACCATATATTTT.

This clonotype was seen many times. The chain is built from TRBV11-3 and TRBJ1-1; 12 nucleotides align to TRBD1. Germline V gene data show CDR1 as SGHNT and CDR2 as YENEEA. CDR3 length: 13 amino acids. Unmatched junction bases numbered 6, after V lost 5 bases and J lost 11 bases. The CDR3 DNA follows: TGTGCCAGCAGCCCAGGGACAGGGGGCTTGGCTTTCTTT. This sequence encodes CASSPGTGGLAFF.

The J gene is TRBJ2-3, the V gene TRBV10-1; TRBD1 matches at 8 bases. This CDR3 has 17 residues. Germline V gene data show CDR1 as WNHNN and CDR2 as SYGVQD (reference sequence). V lost 4 bases and J lost 1; bases outside the gene matches: 10. Here the CDR3 reads CASSGPGQENGTDTQYF. CDR3 coding DNA: TGCGCCAGCAGTGGCCCGGGACAGGAAAACGGCACAGATACGCAGTATTTT.

A remark on this clonotype: A clone one base away is much larger, so this may be a read error. This chain joins TRBV6-5 and TRBJ1-1; D gene ambiguous. The CDR3 runs 13 residues. Germline CDR1 reads MNHEY; CDR2 reads SVGAGI. This CDR3 is CPSSYSLGGEAFF. CDR3 sequence (DNA): TGTCCCAGCAGTTACTCGCTGGGAGGGGAAGCTTTCTTT.

As for this clonotype: The junction shows a germline mismatch at one end, possibly a read error. This rearrangement joins TRBV5-1 to TRBJ2-7, with D perhaps being TRBD1 or TRBD2 (5 bases each). This CDR3 is built from 13 residues. Germline CDR1 reads SGHRS; CDR2 reads YFSETQ. The CDR3 DNA sequence: TGTGCCAGCAGCACGGGGACGGGCTACGAGCAGTACTTC. Encoded protein: CASSTGTGYEQYF.

The rearrangement uses TRBV5-6 and TRBJ1-1, with a weak D call TRBD1 (5 bases). Between the trimmed V and J ends, which lost 2 bases and 0 bases, there was a span of 11 bases. CDR3 length equals 15 residues. Germline V gene lookup returns CDR1 SGHDT and CDR2 YYEEEE. The CDR3 bases are TGTGCCAGCAGCTTAGCAGGGCTGGTGAACACTGAAGCTTTCTTT. Amino acid sequence: CASSLAGLVNTEAFF. Full variable domain (outside the CDR3, taken from reference TRBV5-6 and TRBJ1-1): DAGVTQSPTHLIKTRGQQVTLRCSPKSGHDTVSWYQQALGQGPQFIFQYYEEEERQRGNFPDRFSGHQFPNYSSELNVNALLLGDSALYLCASSLAGLVNTEAFFGQGTRLTVV.

This clonotype was counted between two and nine times. The chain joins TRBV9 to TRBJ1-2, with D perhaps matching TRBD1 (5 bases). Germline loops: CDR1 SGDLS, CDR2 YYNGEE. The V and J ends lost 4 bases and 3 bases respectively, with 13 bases between them. The CDR3 extends over 14 amino acids. As DNA, the CDR3 is TGTGCCAGCAGCCCGGGGCGGATGGACTATGGCTACACCTTC. As protein: CASSPGRMDYGYTF. Complete variable domain (other parts from reference TRBV9 and TRBJ1-2): DSGVTQTPKHLITATGQRVTLRCSPRSGDLSVYWYQQSLDQGLQFLIQYYNGEERAKGNILERFSAQQFPDLHSELNLSSLELGDSALYFCASSPGRMDYGYTFGSGTRLTVV.

Only a few counts were recorded for this clonotype. V and J are TRBV7-9 and TRBJ2-3; possibly TRBD1 or TRBD2 for D (5 bases each). With 1 base removed from V and 9 bases from J, the gap between germline ends came to 8 bases. CDR1 is SEHNR and CDR2 is FQNEAQ in the germline V gene (reference sequence). CDR3 length: 12 amino acids. CDR3 sequence reads: CASSLVGTTQYF. The CDR3, as DNA: TGTGCCAGCAGCTTAGTCGGGACCACGCAGTATTTT.

This clonotype has ten or more counts. This chain joins TRBV11-2 and TRBJ1-1; no clear D. This CDR3 comprises 13 residues. The V and J ends lost 6 bases and 2 bases respectively, with 10 bases between them. Germline CDR1 reads SGHAT; CDR2 reads FQNNGV. The CDR3 loop reads CASRRHLNTEAFF. The CDR3 coding sequence is TGTGCCAGCAGAAGACATCTTAACACTGAAGCTTTCTTT.

This clonotype showed up just a few times. V usage is TRBV7-9 and J usage is TRBJ1-4; D may be TRBD1 (5 bases). In germline, CDR1 is SEHNR, CDR2 FQNEAQ (reference sequence). This CDR3 spans 14 amino acids. The V end lost 4 bases, the J end lost 3 bases, and 9 bases lay between the germline ends. The CDR3 region is CASSSARANEKLFF. Written as DNA, the CDR3 is TGTGCCAGCAGCTCGGCCAGGGCTAATGAAAAACTGTTTTTT.

The sample holds many counts of this clonotype. The genes are TRBV2 and TRBJ2-5; tentatively, D is TRBD1 or TRBD2 (5 bases each). CDR1 is SNHLY and CDR2 is FYNNEI in the germline V gene. The length of the CDR3 is 14 residues. The germline V and J ends were trimmed by 2 bases and 5 bases, with 12 bases remaining between them. In DNA form, the CDR3 reads TGTGCCAGCAGTGAATCGGGACCCTTGGAGACCCAGTACTTC. Amino acid sequence: CASSESGPLETQYF.

This clonotype occurred many times. The chain combines TRBV27 with TRBJ1-1; the D is unclear. The CDR3 spans 15 residues. The V gene's germline CDR1 is MNHEY and CDR2 SMNVEV (reference sequence). Trimming removed 0 bases at V and 5 bases at J, with 13 bases between. Here the CDR3 DNA reads TGTGCCAGCAGTTTATCAGGGCTGGGAGGGACTGAAGCTTTCTTT. It yields the protein CASSLSGLGGTEAFF.

In this sample, this clonotype turned up a few times. The gene calls are TRBV15 and TRBJ2-1, with D unclear. The CDR3 length is 14 residues. V lost 0 bases, J lost 9 bases, and 12 bases lay in between. Germline V gene lookup returns CDR1 LNHNV and CDR2 YYDKDF (reference sequence). CDR3 in amino acids: CATSRDLGYPEQFF. DNA for the CDR3: TGTGCCACCAGCAGAGACTTAGGGTATCCTGAGCAGTTCTTC.

There are a few counts of this clonotype. In DNA, the CDR3 is TGTGCCAGCAGCCAAGATGGGGTCCCTAACTATGGCTACACCTTC. Amino acids: CASSQDGVPNYGYTF. The rearrangement links TRBV3-1 to TRBJ1-2, with unresolved D. The ends were cut back, 0 bases at V and 0 bases at J, with 8 bases in the middle. Germline assignment: CDR1 LGHDT and CDR2 YNNKEL (reference sequence). The CDR3 runs to 15 residues.

This clonotype has a count of ten or more. The rearrangement joins TRBV11-2 to TRBJ2-7; D possibly uses TRBD1 or TRBD2 (6 bases each). Germline CDR1 reads SGHAT; CDR2 reads FQNNGV. V was cut by 7 bases and J by 3 bases, with 19 bases left in between. CDR3 length: 15 residues. CDR3 bases: TGTGCCAGCACCCCCCGGCCGGGGGCGGACTACGAGCAGTACTTC. This gives the protein CASTPRPGADYEQYF.

The chain links TRBV19 to TRBJ1-6; 7 nucleotides agree with TRBD1. With 11 bases clipped from V and 5 bases from J, the junction kept 3 bases outside the gene matches. Germline V gives CDR1 LNHDA, CDR2 SQIVND (reference sequence). The CDR3 has 12 amino acids. The CDR3 reads CAFGQDNSPLHF. The CDR3 DNA reads TGTGCCTTCGGACAGGATAATTCACCCCTCCACTTT.